The 3 T cell receptor beta chains below come from one sample, sequenced in a study of blood T cell repertoires in COVID-19. Generated by immunoSEQ multiplex PCR, the TCRdb table keeps only in-frame clones and is missing some. Of 40,000 to 55,000 clones in the sample, around 83% were seen once. Source material: peripheral blood. Every receptor here comes from a human donor in a cohort sampled during active COVID-19.

The V call is TRBV19, the J call TRBJ1-1, with TRBD1 as a possible D gene (6 bases). Germline CDR1 is LNHDA and CDR2 is SQIVND (reference sequence). The CDR3 contains 14 residues. Trimming removed 4 bases from V and 0 bases from J, with 9 bases in between. The CDR3 loop reads CASSKGGVNTEAFF. The DNA of the CDR3 is TGTGCCAGTAGTAAGGGGGGGGTGAACACTGAAGCTTTCTTT.

The rearrangement links TRBV5-1 to TRBJ2-7; 8 nucleotides align to TRBD1. The CDR3 contains 14 residues. Per germline, CDR1 SGHRS and CDR2 YFSETQ. V was pared by 4 bases and J by 5 bases, with 8 bases of the junction left unmatched. The CDR3 region is CASSPPLTGDEQYF. CDR3 in DNA: TGCGCCAGCAGCCCCCCTTTGACAGGGGACGAGCAGTACTTC.

The genes are TRBV12-5 and TRBJ1-3; the D is unclear. CDR1 and CDR2 from the germline V gene are LGHNT and FRNRAP. This CDR3 has 15 amino acids. Trimming took 3 bases from V and 4 from J, leaving 13 bases between them. The CDR3 DNA follows: TGTGCTAGTGGTTTTAATGCAGGACTAGGAAACACCATATATTTT. Translated, it gives CASGFNAGLGNTIYF.